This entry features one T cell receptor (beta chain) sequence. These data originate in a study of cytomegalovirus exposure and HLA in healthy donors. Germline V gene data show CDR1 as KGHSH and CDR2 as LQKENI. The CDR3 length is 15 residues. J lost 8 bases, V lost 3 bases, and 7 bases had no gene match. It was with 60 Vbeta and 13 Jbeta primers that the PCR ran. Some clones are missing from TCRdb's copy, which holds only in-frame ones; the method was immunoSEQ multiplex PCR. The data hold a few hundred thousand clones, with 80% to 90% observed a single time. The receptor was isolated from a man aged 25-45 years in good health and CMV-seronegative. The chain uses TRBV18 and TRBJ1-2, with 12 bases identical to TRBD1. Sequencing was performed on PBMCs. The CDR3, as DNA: TGTGCCAGCTCACCTGGGGACAGGGGGCTTGGAGGCTACACCTTC. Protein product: CASSPGDRGLGGYTF.